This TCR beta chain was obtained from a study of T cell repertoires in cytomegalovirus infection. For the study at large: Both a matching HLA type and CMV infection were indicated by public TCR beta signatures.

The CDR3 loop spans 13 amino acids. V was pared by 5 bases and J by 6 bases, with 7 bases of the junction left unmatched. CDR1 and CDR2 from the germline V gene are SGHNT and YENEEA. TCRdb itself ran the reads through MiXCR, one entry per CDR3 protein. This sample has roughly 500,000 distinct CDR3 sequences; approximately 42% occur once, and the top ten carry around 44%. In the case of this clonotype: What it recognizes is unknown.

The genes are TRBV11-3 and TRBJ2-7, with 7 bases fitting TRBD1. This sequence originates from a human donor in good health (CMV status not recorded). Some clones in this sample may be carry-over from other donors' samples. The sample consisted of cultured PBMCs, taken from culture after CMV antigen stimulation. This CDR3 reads CASSKGQDAEQYF. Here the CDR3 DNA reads TGTGCCAGCAGCAAAGGACAGGACGCCGAGCAGTACTTC.